The sequence of this T cell receptor beta chain was determined in a study of identical twins. General study points: The abundant beta clonotypes from cord blood had fewer insertions, and memory repertoires had none of this. Researchers reported excess low generation probability among twin-shared out-of-frame alpha sequences.

TCRdb called the 5' RACE reads again in MiXCR, with one record for every CDR3 protein. The table shows hundreds of thousands of distinct CDR3 sequences, with about 20% occurring only once. In the case of this clonotype: What it recognizes is unknown.

CDR1 and CDR2 (germline): SGHAT, FQNNGV. The length of the CDR3 is 13 residues. V was cut by 3 bases and J by 0 bases, with 6 bases left in between. These records were also assigned to another study, of T cells expressing NK-cell markers. That work adds: Several donors likewise had their CD3+CD56-NKG2C+ fraction led by these clonotypes. HCMV specificity of the expanded NKG2C+ T cell clones was not established.

The V and J genes are TRBV11-2 and TRBJ2-7; D not resolved. The source material was PBMCs. The sequence was obtained from a young woman in good health. For the CDR3, the DNA is TGTGCCAGCAGCTTCACTGACTCCTACGAGCAGTACTTC. It specifies CASSFTDSYEQYF. Full variable domain (outside the CDR3, taken from reference TRBV11-2 and TRBJ2-7): EAGVAQSPRYKIIEKRQSVAFWCNPISGHATLYWYQQILGQGPKLLIQFQNNGVVDDSQLPKDRFSAERLKGVDSTLKIQPAKLEDSAVYLCASSFTDSYEQYFGPGTRLTVT.